This passage covers 32 T cell receptor beta chains from one sample sequenced in a study of T cells expressing NK-cell markers. Following a re-call of the 5' RACE reads, TCRdb has one entry per CDR3 protein and lacks DNA. Here the sample table reports roughly 280,000 distinct CDR3 sequences. Sequenced input: blood T cells: a sorted CD56 or NKG2C T cell subset, CD4+ or CD8+ T cells, or bulk PBMC T cells (not recorded which). These receptors came from a young man in good health.

The rearrangement links TRBV6-2 or TRBV6-3 to TRBJ2-3. Per the germline V gene, CDR1 is MNHEY and CDR2 is SVGEGT. The length of the CDR3 is 16 residues. CDR3 region: CASSASGSTITDTQYF.

This chain connects TRBV20-1 to TRBJ2-1; TCRdb calls TRBD1, which cannot be checked without DNA. Looked up from germline, CDR1 is DFQATT and CDR2 is SNEGSKA (reference sequence). The CDR3 has 14 residues. This CDR3 is CSARQVRGYNEQFF.

The rearrangement uses TRBV29-1 and TRBJ2-1; the D call from TCRdb, TRBD1, cannot be confirmed without DNA. Germline CDR1 reads SQVTM; CDR2 reads ANQGSEA. This CDR3 is 14 amino acids long. The CDR3 reads CSVESRQAYNEQFF.

The chain joins TRBV5-1 to TRBJ2-2. This CDR3 has 15 residues. CDR1 and CDR2 (germline): SGHRS, YFSETQ. CDR3 sequence reads: CASSLTSGRTGELFF.

The CDR3 loop is CASKLTGELFF. This chain links TRBV2 with TRBJ2-2. Germline CDR1 reads SNHLY; CDR2 reads FYNNEI. This CDR3 comprises 11 residues.

The V call is TRBV7-2, the J call TRBJ2-1; the TCRdb D gene call, TRBD2, has no DNA to confirm it. CDR3 length: 18 amino acids. Germline V gene lookup returns CDR1 SGHTA and CDR2 FQGNSA. The CDR3 loop is CASSLAGVGLAGDNEQFF. Full variable domain (remainder filled in from reference TRBV7-2 and TRBJ2-1): GAGVSQSPSNKVTEKGKDVELRCDPISGHTALYWYRQSLGQGLEFLIYFQGNSAPDKSGLPSDRFSAERTGGSVSTLTIQRTQQEDSAVYLCASSLAGVGLAGDNEQFFGPGTRLTVL.

V is TRBV12-3 or TRBV12-4 and J is TRBJ1-5. CDR3 length: 12 amino acids. The CDR3 is CASTERNQPQHF.

The chain recombines TRBV6-5 with TRBJ2-1; the TCRdb D gene call, TRBD2, has no DNA to confirm it. Germline V gene data show CDR1 as MNHEY and CDR2 as SVGAGI. The CDR3 extends over 18 amino acids. The CDR3 sequence is CASSYTSPLWGENNEQFF.

This sequence joins TRBV28 and TRBJ1-1. In germline, CDR1 is MDHEN, CDR2 SYDVKM. The CDR3 totals 13 residues. CDR3 protein: CASNLPSRQQAFF.

The chain combines TRBV10-3 with TRBJ2-3; TCRdb names TRBD2, which stays unverified in the absence of DNA. This CDR3 is 14 amino acids long. CDR1 and CDR2 (germline): ENHRY, SYGVKD. The CDR3 is CAIAAGRVTDTQYF.

The chain carries TRBV20-1 and TRBJ2-1; TCRdb reports TRBD2, a call that lacks DNA to check it against. The length of the CDR3 is 14 residues. Germline CDR1 reads DFQATT; CDR2 reads SNEGSKA (reference sequence). The CDR3 loop reads CSAKISGTYNEQFF.

The chain has TRBV19 and TRBJ1-5; the D gene TCRdb calls, TRBD1, cannot be checked with no DNA. Germline CDR1 reads LNHDA; CDR2 reads SQIVND (reference sequence). The CDR3 contains 15 residues. The CDR3 loop is CASSRKTGYDQPQHF.

The chain carries TRBV18 and TRBJ1-4; without DNA, the TCRdb call of TRBD1 cannot be checked. Looked up from germline, CDR1 is KGHSH and CDR2 is LQKENI. The CDR3 sequence is 15 residues long. This chain's CDR3 is CASSPRTGGGEKLFF.

The chain couples TRBV12-3 or TRBV12-4 to TRBJ2-3; TCRdb selects TRBD1, and the lack of DNA leaves this call unchecked. The CDR3 is made up of 13 amino acids. The CDR3 loop reads CASTTAQGTTQYF.

The chain recombines TRBV15 with TRBJ2-5. Germline V gene sequence: CDR1 LNHNV, CDR2 YYDKDF (reference sequence). This CDR3 contains 14 residues. Here the CDR3 reads CATSDVSYQETQYF.

V and J are TRBV4-3 and TRBJ2-1; TCRdb calls TRBD2, which cannot be checked without DNA. This CDR3 region has 15 residues. Per the germline V gene, CDR1 is LGHNA and CDR2 is YSLEER. The CDR3 sequence: CASSQVVTSGHLTFF.

V gene TRBV6-5 combines with J gene TRBJ2-3; the D call of TRBD2 rests on TCRdb alone, since no DNA is present to check it. Looked up from germline, CDR1 is MNHEY and CDR2 is SVGAGI. The CDR3 sequence is 16 residues long. This CDR3 reads CASGASGGPSTDTQYF.

This chain connects TRBV6-5 to TRBJ2-7; checking the TCRdb D call of TRBD1 is not possible without DNA. The CDR3 length is 17 residues. Germline assignment: CDR1 MNHEY and CDR2 SVGAGI. The CDR3 sequence is CASSYVIWDKEGYEQYF.

This sequence joins TRBV12-3 or TRBV12-4 and TRBJ2-1; without DNA, the TCRdb call of TRBD1 cannot be checked. The CDR3 length is 15 residues. The CDR3 protein is CASSGGGQFGNEQFF.

This chain links TRBV7-2 with TRBJ1-6; TCRdb's D call of TRBD1 is untestable without DNA. Germline CDR1 SGHTA, CDR2 FQGNSA. The CDR3 runs to 14 residues. The CDR3 sequence: CASSSGQLNSPLHF.

CDR3 in amino acids: CASSFGGRSYNEQFF. J is TRBJ2-1 and V is TRBV5-4; checking the TCRdb D call of TRBD2 is not possible without DNA. Germline assignment: CDR1 SGHNT and CDR2 YYREEE (reference sequence). CDR3 length: 15 residues.

The V gene is TRBV2, the J gene TRBJ1-5. Looked up from germline, CDR1 is SNHLY and CDR2 is FYNNEI. The CDR3 runs 15 residues. Here the CDR3 reads CASSAHSPGNQPQHF.

The chain has TRBV7-2 and TRBJ2-3; there is no DNA to check the TCRdb D call of TRBD2. The germline CDR1 and CDR2 sequences are SGHTA and FQGNSA. This CDR3 spans 16 amino acids. The CDR3 region is CASSRAGGQSTDTQYF.

The chain couples TRBV5-1 to TRBJ2-1; TCRdb designates TRBD2, a call that cannot be tested without DNA. The germline gives CDR1 SGHRS, CDR2 YFSETQ. The CDR3 is 16 residues long. CDR3 amino acids: CASEGGLSGSRNEQFF.

This rearrangement joins TRBV5-1 to TRBJ2-4. Germline V CDR1 and CDR2: SGHRS, YFSETQ. This CDR3 has 15 residues. CDR3 residues: CASSPFSAAKNIQYF. Full variable domain (outside the CDR3, taken from reference TRBV5-1 and TRBJ2-4): KAGVTQTPRYLIKTRGQQVTLSCSPISGHRSVSWYQQTPGQGLQFLFEYFSETQRNKGNFPGRFSGRQFSNSRSEMNVSTLELGDSALYLCASSPFSAAKNIQYFGAGTRLSVL.

V is TRBV20-1 and J is TRBJ2-2; the TCRdb D gene call, TRBD1, has no DNA to confirm it. Germline-derived CDR1 and CDR2 are DFQATT and SNEGSKA (reference sequence). This CDR3 region has 15 residues. The CDR3 region is CSAPNPGHPPGELFF.

The J gene is TRBJ2-5, the V gene TRBV6-2 or TRBV6-3; TCRdb outputs TRBD1, but without DNA this stays unchecked. CDR1 MNHEY and CDR2 SVGEGT come from the germline V gene. The CDR3 spans 15 residues. The CDR3 loop is CATTLGQGYQETQYF.

J is TRBJ2-3 and V is TRBV12-3 or TRBV12-4. CDR3 length equals 15 residues. The CDR3 protein is CASSFGGQSTDTQYF.

The chain recombines TRBV20-1 with TRBJ2-3; TCRdb gives TRBD2 as the D gene, but with no DNA this cannot be confirmed. The CDR3 has 13 residues. CDR1 is DFQATT, CDR2 SNEGSKA, per germline (reference sequence). The CDR3 loop reads CSARSGPTDTQYF.

This rearrangement joins TRBV6-2 or TRBV6-3 to TRBJ2-7; as DNA is missing, the TRBD2 call by TCRdb cannot be tested. Germline CDR1 and CDR2: MNHEY and SVGEGT. The CDR3 runs 16 residues. CDR3 region: CANPGNGTGVTYEQYF.

This rearrangement joins TRBV4-1 to TRBJ1-2; TCRdb's assignment of TRBD1 cannot be checked, as there is no DNA. The CDR3 has 15 residues. Germline CDR1 is MGHRA and CDR2 is YSYEKL. CDR3 in amino acids: CASSQTTGTNYGYTF.

V is TRBV5-1 and J is TRBJ1-1; TCRdb's D call, TRBD1, is unchecked because there is no DNA. Germline CDR1 SGHRS, CDR2 YFSETQ. The CDR3 is 15 residues long. The CDR3: CASSPRQVGDTEAFF.